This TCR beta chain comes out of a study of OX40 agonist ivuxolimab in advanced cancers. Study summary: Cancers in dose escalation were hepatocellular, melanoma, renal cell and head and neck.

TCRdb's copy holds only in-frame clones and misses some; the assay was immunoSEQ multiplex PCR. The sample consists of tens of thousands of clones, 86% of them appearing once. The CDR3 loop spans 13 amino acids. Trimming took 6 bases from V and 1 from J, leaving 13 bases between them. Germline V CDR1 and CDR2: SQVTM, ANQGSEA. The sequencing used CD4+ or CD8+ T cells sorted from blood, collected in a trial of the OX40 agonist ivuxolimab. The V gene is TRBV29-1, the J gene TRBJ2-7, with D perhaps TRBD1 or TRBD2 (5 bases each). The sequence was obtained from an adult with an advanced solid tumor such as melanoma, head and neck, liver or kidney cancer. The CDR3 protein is CSVLLGPSYEQYF. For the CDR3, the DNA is TGCAGCGTACTATTGGGACCGTCCTACGAGCAGTACTTC.